These T cell receptor beta chains were read from a single sample in a study of blood T cell repertoires in COVID-19. Sequencing used immunoSEQ multiplex PCR; TCRdb keeps in-frame clones, though not all of them. The top ten hold about 4% of the sample, which has over 200,000 clones, 88% seen once. Input material: PBMCs or T cells enriched from blood (not recorded which). The receptor source for this set is a woman in her thirties who had been exposed to COVID-19. Each CDR3 is given with its conserved first and last residue. The order of the fields is V gene, J gene, D gene, clone size, CDR3 DNA, CDR3 protein. D genes are given only for firm matches. Only part of the rows carry a size: once, few, many, or a class if the clone is expanded.

TRBV14,TRBJ2-7,.,.,TGTGCCAGCAGCCAAGAATGGGGCAGGGGCAACGAGCAGTACTTC,CASSQEWGRGNEQYF
TRBV2,TRBJ1-4,TRBD1,.,TGTGCCACTCGACAGGGGGGGAATGAAAAACTGTTTTTT,CATRQGGNEKLFF
TRBV7-6,TRBJ2-6,TRBD1,few,TGTGCCAGCAGCCCCTCAGGACAGGGTTTGATTGTTGGGGCCAACGTCCTGACTTTC,CASSPSGQGLIVGANVLTF
TRBV13,TRBJ2-3,.,.,TGTGCCAGCAGCCCCCGAGGCCAAGGCACAGATACGCAGTATTTT,CASSPRGQGTDTQYF
TRBV12-3/TRBV12-4,TRBJ2-3,.,.,TGTGCCAGCAGCCTCGAAGACTCGGCGGAGCAGTATTTT,CASSLEDSAEQYF
TRBV27,TRBJ2-3,TRBD2,.,TGTGCCAGCTCCGGGGGGGGACTGCCACTGGAATATACGCAGTATTTT,CASSGGGLPLEYTQYF
TRBV7-9,TRBJ1-2,.,.,TGTGCCAGCAGCCCGACGAGGGAGAACTATGGCTACACCTTC,CASSPTRENYGYTF
TRBV7-8,TRBJ2-1,TRBD2,once,TGTGCCAGCAGCTTAGCCCGGACTAGCGGGAGGGTAAACAATGAGCAGTTCTTC,CASSLARTSGRVNNEQFF
TRBV5-1,TRBJ2-7,TRBD1,.,TGCGCCAGCAGCTTGGTGGGGACAGTCCCGGATTTTAGACCCTCCTACGAGCAGTACTTC,CASSLVGTVPDFRPSYEQYF
TRBV29-1,TRBJ1-2,TRBD1,.,TGCAGCGTAGTACAGGGGGTGCGAGGCTACACCTTC,CSVVQGVRGYTF
TRBV4-2,TRBJ2-1,TRBD2,.,TGTGCCAGCAGCCAAGCGGCCCGGACCGGGAGGGACAATGAGCAGTTCTTC,CASSQAARTGRDNEQFF
TRBV6-5,TRBJ2-7,.,.,TGTGCCAGCAGTCACCGGACGGGACTTTCTTCGGAGCAGTACTTC,CASSHRTGLSSEQYF
TRBV5-1,TRBJ2-7,.,once,TGCGCCAGCAGCTTAAGAGCCTCCTACGAGCAGTACTTC,CASSLRASYEQYF
TRBV5-1,TRBJ1-1,TRBD1,few,TGCGCCAGCAAACTCACCGGGACAGTCCACACTGAAGCTTTCTTT,CASKLTGTVHTEAFF
TRBV6-1,TRBJ1-6,.,.,TGTGCCAGCAGTGAACAGGGGCCTTATAATTCACCCCTCCACTTT,CASSEQGPYNSPLHF
TRBV19,TRBJ2-1,TRBD2,.,TGTGCCAGTAGTAGACTAGCGGGAGACAATGAGCAGTTCTTC,CASSRLAGDNEQFF
TRBV18,TRBJ1-1,.,.,TGTGCCAGCTCACCAATACTCCGGGGGGATACTGAAGCTTTCTTT,CASSPILRGDTEAFF